One sample yielded the 11 T cell receptor beta chains listed below, sequenced in a study of blood T cell repertoires in COVID-19. The data were produced by immunoSEQ multiplex PCR, yet TCRdb's version contains in-frame clones alone and is incomplete. The data show 170,000 or so clones, more than 70% seen once. The sequenced sample consisted of peripheral blood. Receptors were obtained from a man aged 18 to 30 with active or convalescent COVID-19.

The gene calls are TRBV6-2 or TRBV6-3 and TRBJ2-7, with TRBD2 matching 11 bases. The length of the CDR3 is 15 residues. Per germline, CDR1 MNHEY and CDR2 SVGEGT. With V trimmed by 6 bases and J by 3 bases, 7 bases remained unmatched. The CDR3 bases are TGTGCCAGCAGCCGGCTAGCGGGAGGAAACTACGAGCAGTACTTC. Its protein is CASSRLAGGNYEQYF.

J is TRBJ2-1 and V is TRBV15; D may be TRBD1 (6 bases). Germline V gene data show CDR1 as LNHNV and CDR2 as YYDKDF (reference sequence). Trimming shortened V by 6 bases and J by 2 bases, and 17 bases separated the two germline ends. This CDR3 is built from 16 residues. The CDR3 is CATSIQQAGAYNEQFF. The CDR3 DNA is TGTGCCACCAGTATCCAGCAGGCAGGGGCCTACAATGAGCAGTTCTTC.

The CDR3 DNA is TGTGCCACCAGCAGAGACCCCCAAGTGCCACAGATAGGCTACACCTTC. Residues: CATSRDPQVPQIGYTF. This chain joins TRBV15 and TRBJ1-2, with unresolved D. Germline V lookup: CDR1 LNHNV, CDR2 YYDKDF (reference sequence). V was shortened by 0 bases and J by 8 bases, with 19 bases between the two germline ends. The CDR3 contains 16 residues.

The chain combines TRBV25-1 with TRBJ2-5; TRBD1 agrees at 9 bases. The CDR3 length is 15 residues. The V gene end was trimmed by 2 bases and the J gene end by 4 bases; junction bases not matched to a gene: 5. Germline loops: CDR1 MGHDK, CDR2 SYGVNS. CDR3 sequence (DNA): TGTGCCAGCAGTGAACCAACAGGGGGCGCAGAGACCCAGTACTTC. Its translation is CASSEPTGGAETQYF.

The rearrangement uses TRBV19 and TRBJ2-7; weak D call: TRBD1 (6 bases). This CDR3 is built from 14 residues. Trimming stripped 3 bases from V and 3 bases from J, with 12 bases between. CDR1 is LNHDA and CDR2 is SQIVND in the germline V gene (reference sequence). CDR3 coding DNA: TGTGCCAGTAGTATCCGAGACAGGAACTACGAGCAGTACTTC. Translating it yields CASSIRDRNYEQYF.

The count of this clone is one. V is TRBV10-3 and J is TRBJ1-4; 8 bases map to TRBD1. The germline V gene has CDR1 ENHRY and CDR2 SYGVKD. The CDR3 has 15 amino acids. Unmatched junction bases numbered 9, after V lost 6 bases and J lost 6 bases. The CDR3 DNA follows: TGTGCCATCAGCGCCGGGACAGGCGACGATGAAAAACTGTTTTTT. This translates into CAISAGTGDDEKLFF.

The gene calls are TRBV7-6 and TRBJ2-1; possible D gene TRBD2, 5 bases. Germline CDR1 and CDR2: SGHVS and FNYEAQ. The CDR3 is 17 amino acids. The germline V and J ends were trimmed by 4 bases and 2 bases, with 18 bases remaining between them. CDR3 in DNA: TGTGCCAGCAGCTCTGCTAGCTTCAGAGAGGCCTACAATGAGCAGTTCTTC. It translates to CASSSASFREAYNEQFF.

The chain employs TRBV27 and TRBJ2-1, with TRBD2 matching over 11 bases. V was clipped by 4 bases and J by 4 bases; unmatched bases: 6. This CDR3 comprises 16 residues. Germline values: CDR1 MNHEY, CDR2 SMNVEV (reference sequence). The CDR3 loop reads CASSSTGLAVYNEQFF. DNA for the CDR3: TGTGCCAGCAGTTCAACGGGACTAGCGGTTTACAATGAGCAGTTCTTC.

V gene TRBV18 combines with J gene TRBJ1-4; 7 bases match TRBD1. The germline CDR1 and CDR2 sequences are KGHSH and LQKENI. With V trimmed by 4 bases and J by 4 bases, 3 bases remained unmatched. This CDR3 contains 14 residues. CDR3 in DNA: TGTGCCAGCTCACGGGACAGAGATAATGAAAAACTGTTTTTT. Translating gives CASSRDRDNEKLFF.

The V call is TRBV4-2, the J call TRBJ2-7; 9 nucleotides agree with TRBD1. Trimming removed 3 bases from V and 1 base from J; junction bases left unmatched: 7. This CDR3 is built from 16 residues. From germline, CDR1 is LGHNA and CDR2 YNFKEQ. As DNA, the CDR3 is TGTGCCAGCAGCCAGGACCGGGACAGGGTTTCCTACGAGCAGTACTTC. Its protein is CASSQDRDRVSYEQYF.

The chain is built from TRBV10-3 and TRBJ2-1, with 7 bases aligning to TRBD2. The CDR3 runs to 13 residues. J gave up 5 bases and V 8 bases, and 6 bases lay outside the gene matches. Germline V lookup: CDR1 ENHRY, CDR2 SYGVKD. The CDR3 spells CAIEAGADNEQFF. The DNA for the CDR3 is TGTGCCATCGAGGCGGGAGCGGACAATGAGCAGTTCTTC.